This section outlines one TCR beta chain sequence together with its context. No antigen is known for it. The data were obtained in a study of blood T cells in healthy people across ages. Study observations and caveats: Lack of knowledge of donor CMV status possibly confounded expanded clonotype changes.

Primers used in a second PCR of roughly 6 to 11 cycles were a sample-barcoded 5' primer and a J-beta primer mix. Each CDR3 protein is one row after TCRdb ran MiXCR on the 5' RACE reads. The table records roughly 800,000 distinct CDR3 sequences, about 25% of them present only once. Donors were systemically healthy Caucasian individuals from Russia aged 6 to 90 years. These records were also assigned to another study, of T cells of mothers and their children.

The clonotype originates from a boy younger than 18 in good health. The sequencing input was blood.

In DNA, the CDR3 is TGTGCCAGCAGTGAACCCGAAACCTACGAGCAGTACTTC. Translation: CASSEPETYEQYF. The rearrangement links TRBV2 to TRBJ2-5; no definite D call. With the DNA end fitting TRBJ2-7 better, the J assignment may be wrong. The CDR3 sequence is 13 residues long. The germline V gene encodes CDR1 SNHLY and CDR2 FYNNEI.